This T cell receptor beta chain was identified in a study of T cell responses to AZD1222 COVID-19 vaccine. Pooling covered second doses at about 4 or about 12 weeks. Broader study findings: Baseline testing showed seropositivity in only five to seven AZD1222 recipients. A mostly white British donor set with more females was recruited, and clonal diversity was possibly underestimated. Following two doses of AZD1222, Spike-specific TCR breadth and depth rose.

Sequencing was performed with immunoSEQ multiplex PCR; in TCRdb, only in-frame clones are kept and a portion is missing. The sample gives approximately 270,000 clones, 90% to 95% of which show up once; around 0.5% is in the top ten. For this clone: The target antigen is unknown.

The receptor's source is an adult who received the AZD1222 COVID-19 vaccine. The sample here was peripheral blood, taken 28 days after the second AZD1222 dose.

CDR3 sequence (DNA): TGTGCCAGCAGCTCGAGCCTTGGAAACACCATATATTTT. This gives the protein CASSSSLGNTIYF. The chain employs TRBV7-2 and TRBJ1-3; D call uncertain. With 4 bases removed from V and 3 bases from J, the gap between germline ends came to 7 bases. This CDR3 has 13 residues. Germline CDR1 reads SGHTA; CDR2 reads FQGNSA.